This is a list of T cell receptor beta chains from one sample in a study of beta chain features in type 1 diabetes. Produced via immunoSEQ multiplex PCR; TCRdb's table is partial and in-frame only. The sample shows roughly 310,000 clones, approximately 9.9% of them seen only once. Material for sequencing was naive CD4+ T cells from blood. The receptors come from a woman aged 25 to 39 in good health. CDR3s include the opening cysteine and the closing phenylalanine or tryptophan. The order of the fields is V gene, D gene, clone size, J gene, CDR3 DNA, CDR3 protein. A D gene is named only where the DNA matches it firmly. Not all rows give a size; the values are once, few, many and, for expanded clones, a class.

v_call: TRBV7-3; d_call: NA; clone_size: NA; j_call: TRBJ2-2; cdr3_nt: TGTGCCAGCAGCTCACCGGGAGACACCGGGGAGCTGTTTTTT; cdr3_aa: CASSSPGDTGELFF
v_call: TRBV19; d_call: NA; clone_size: few; j_call: TRBJ1-5; cdr3_nt: TGTGCCAGTAGTGGCTGGTTCGAGGGCAATCAGCCCCAGCATTTT; cdr3_aa: CASSGWFEGNQPQHF
v_call: TRBV7-2; d_call: NA; clone_size: few; j_call: TRBJ1-5; cdr3_nt: TGTGCCAGCAGCTTAGATAGGGGTAATCAGCCCCAGCATTTT; cdr3_aa: CASSLDRGNQPQHF
v_call: TRBV5-1; d_call: NA; clone_size: NA; j_call: TRBJ2-2; cdr3_nt: TGCGCCAGCAGCTTAAACTTCGCGAACACCGGGGAGCTGTTTTTT; cdr3_aa: CASSLNFANTGELFF
v_call: TRBV30; d_call: NA; clone_size: NA; j_call: TRBJ2-5; cdr3_nt: TGTGCCTGGACAGGGGTTGGGGAAGAGACCCAGTACTTC; cdr3_aa: CAWTGVGEETQYF
v_call: TRBV27; d_call: TRBD2; clone_size: few; j_call: TRBJ2-1; cdr3_nt: TGTGCCAGCAGTTCCTGGACTAGCGGGAGAAATGAGCAGTTCTTC; cdr3_aa: CASSSWTSGRNEQFF
v_call: TRBV19; d_call: TRBD1; clone_size: few; j_call: TRBJ2-1; cdr3_nt: TGTGCCAGTAGTCCCGTAGCGGACAGGGGTGGGTACAATGAGCAGTTCTTC; cdr3_aa: CASSPVADRGGYNEQFF
v_call: TRBV7-3; d_call: TRBD2; clone_size: few; j_call: TRBJ2-2; cdr3_nt: TGTGCCAGCAGCTTAAGACTAGCGCTGAACACCGGGGAGCTGTTTTTT; cdr3_aa: CASSLRLALNTGELFF
v_call: TRBV7-2; d_call: TRBD1; clone_size: NA; j_call: TRBJ1-4; cdr3_nt: TGTGCCAGCAGCACTCAGGACAGGGGAAGTGAAAAACTGTTTTTT; cdr3_aa: CASSTQDRGSEKLFF
v_call: TRBV11-3; d_call: TRBD1; clone_size: NA; j_call: TRBJ2-1; cdr3_nt: TGTGCCAGCAGCCCCGGACAGGGGGTATCCAATGAGCAGTTCTTC; cdr3_aa: CASSPGQGVSNEQFF
v_call: TRBV27; d_call: NA; clone_size: few; j_call: TRBJ2-2; cdr3_nt: TGTGCCAGCAGTTTATCCGTCACCGGGGAGCTGTTTTTT; cdr3_aa: CASSLSVTGELFF
v_call: TRBV6-6; d_call: NA; clone_size: NA; j_call: TRBJ1-1; cdr3_nt: TGTGCCAGCAGTTACGTATCGAACACTGAAGCTTTCTTT; cdr3_aa: CASSYVSNTEAFF
v_call: TRBV5-4; d_call: NA; clone_size: few; j_call: TRBJ2-7; cdr3_nt: TGTGCCAGCAGCTTGTCGACAGCCATTTCCTACGAGCAGTACTTC; cdr3_aa: CASSLSTAISYEQYF
v_call: TRBV28; d_call: TRBD1; clone_size: NA; j_call: TRBJ1-1; cdr3_nt: TGTGCCAGCAGCCAAGGGGGCGTAAATCCTGAAGCTTTCTTT; cdr3_aa: CASSQGGVNPEAFF
v_call: TRBV11-2; d_call: NA; clone_size: NA; j_call: TRBJ1-2; cdr3_nt: TGTGCCAGCAGCTCAGGGTTTGGCTACACCTTC; cdr3_aa: CASSSGFGYTF
v_call: TRBV1; d_call: NA; clone_size: NA; j_call: TRBJ2-7; cdr3_nt: TGCACCAGCAGCCCGTTGATTCCGAACGGCGGGAGCCGATACGAGCAGTACTTC; cdr3_aa: CTSSPLIPNGGSRYEQYF
v_call: TRBV14; d_call: NA; clone_size: NA; j_call: TRBJ2-2; cdr3_nt: TGTGCCAGCAGCCAAGACGAAGGACTGCCGTACACCGGGGAGCTGTTTTTT; cdr3_aa: CASSQDEGLPYTGELFF
v_call: TRBV15; d_call: NA; clone_size: few; j_call: TRBJ1-1; cdr3_nt: TGTGCCACCAGCCCACAGGACCGGAACACTGAAGCTTTCTTT; cdr3_aa: CATSPQDRNTEAFF
v_call: TRBV10-3; d_call: TRBD2; clone_size: few; j_call: TRBJ2-5; cdr3_nt: TGTGCCATCAGTAGACTAGCTAGAGAGACCCAGTACTTC; cdr3_aa: CAISRLARETQYF
v_call: TRBV6-5; d_call: NA; clone_size: NA; j_call: TRBJ2-5; cdr3_nt: TGTGCCAGCATGGGGGCCAGGGAGACCCAGTACTTC; cdr3_aa: CASMGARETQYF
v_call: TRBV18; d_call: TRBD1; clone_size: few; j_call: TRBJ2-7; cdr3_nt: TGTGCCAGCTCACCCAGACAGGGGCCCTTCGGGGAGCAGTACTTC; cdr3_aa: CASSPRQGPFGEQYF
v_call: TRBV14; d_call: TRBD2; clone_size: NA; j_call: TRBJ2-1; cdr3_nt: TGTGCCAGCAGCCAAGATATGCTAGCGGGGGACAATGAGCAGTTCTTC; cdr3_aa: CASSQDMLAGDNEQFF
v_call: TRBV5-1; d_call: NA; clone_size: few; j_call: TRBJ2-3; cdr3_nt: TGCGCCAGCAGCTTCCGTAATCCGGGCACAGATACGCAGTATTTT; cdr3_aa: CASSFRNPGTDTQYF
v_call: TRBV29-1; d_call: TRBD2; clone_size: few; j_call: TRBJ2-7; cdr3_nt: TGCAGCGTTGAGAATGGGACTATGTCGAGCTCCTACGAGCAGTACTTC; cdr3_aa: CSVENGTMSSSYEQYF
v_call: TRBV15; d_call: TRBD2; clone_size: NA; j_call: TRBJ2-5; cdr3_nt: TGTGCCACCAGCAGAGATAGTCTAGCGGGGGAGACCCAGTACTTC; cdr3_aa: CATSRDSLAGETQYF
v_call: TRBV5-1; d_call: TRBD2; clone_size: few; j_call: TRBJ2-7; cdr3_nt: TGCGCCAGCAGTAGGCCCAGCGGGAGGGCGTACGAGCAGTACTTC; cdr3_aa: CASSRPSGRAYEQYF
v_call: TRBV5-4; d_call: NA; clone_size: few; j_call: TRBJ2-3; cdr3_nt: TGTGCCAGCAGCTTGATCGCTCAGGTAGACACCACAGATACGCAGTATTTT; cdr3_aa: CASSLIAQVDTTDTQYF
v_call: TRBV7-9; d_call: NA; clone_size: NA; j_call: TRBJ1-1; cdr3_nt: TGTGCCAGCATAAGGGCGGGACGCACTGAAGCTTTCTTT; cdr3_aa: CASIRAGRTEAFF
v_call: TRBV30; d_call: TRBD1; clone_size: few; j_call: TRBJ1-5; cdr3_nt: TGTGCCTGGAGTGTAATCGGGACAGCCCTTTCTCAGCCCCAGCATTTT; cdr3_aa: CAWSVIGTALSQPQHF
v_call: TRBV9; d_call: TRBD2; clone_size: few; j_call: TRBJ2-5; cdr3_nt: TGTGCCAGCAGCGTCGGCGGGAGGGCCGGGGGCCCACAAGAGACCCAGTACTTC; cdr3_aa: CASSVGGRAGGPQETQYF
v_call: TRBV18; d_call: TRBD2; clone_size: once; j_call: TRBJ2-4; cdr3_nt: TGTGCCAGCTCACCACCGGGACTAGCGGGAGGCAAAAACATTCAGTACTTC; cdr3_aa: CASSPPGLAGGKNIQYF